This entry features one TCR beta chain sequence. What it binds is not known. One end of the junction fails to match germline, which may point to a read error. Splitting of CD4+ cells produced CD45RA+ naive and CD45RA-negative memory subsets. These data belong to a study of shared clonotypes between healthy human individuals. Produced via immunoSEQ multiplex PCR; TCRdb's table is partial and in-frame only. The data show approximately 2.4 million clones, around 95% seen once. Study-level findings and limits: Sample collection involved blood only; tissue repertoires are likely different.

Germline assignment: CDR1 SSHAT and CDR2 FNYEAQ (reference sequence). The CDR3 consists of 14 residues. This clonotype was obtained from a man younger than 30 in good health. The sequenced sample consisted of naive CD4+ T cells sorted from blood. This sample's subset: CD45RA+ positively selected. The chain links TRBV7-7 to TRBJ2-5, with D hard to call. CDR3 sequence (DNA): TGTGCTAGCAGCTTAGAAGGGCGGCAAGAGACCCAGTACTTC. Translating it yields CASSLEGRQETQYF.